What follows are 2 T cell receptor beta chains derived from one specimen sequenced in a study of control samples from healthy donors and cancer patients. Profiled with immunoSEQ multiplex PCR; TCRdb holds only in-frame clones, not every one. The sample consists of under 110,000 clones, around 88% of them appearing once. Material for sequencing was blood. The receptors were gathered from a man between 25 and 39 years old in good health.

This chain connects TRBV5-8 to TRBJ1-1; the D is unclear. The germline V gene has CDR1 SGHTS and CDR2 YDEGEE. V gave up 2 bases and J gave up 4 bases, with 12 bases separating them. CDR3 length: 14 residues. The CDR3 sequence is CASSFGPTGTEAFF. In DNA form, the CDR3 reads TGTGCCAGCAGCTTCGGCCCAACGGGCACTGAAGCTTTCTTT.

The chain combines TRBV28 with TRBJ1-4, with D possibly TRBD1 on 6 matching bases. Trimming removed 6 bases from V and 0 bases from J, with 11 bases in between. The CDR3 runs to 15 residues. Germline V gene lookup returns CDR1 MDHEN and CDR2 SYDVKM. The CDR3 loop is CASRDSPATNEKLFF. The CDR3 nucleotides are TGTGCCAGCAGGGACAGCCCTGCAACTAATGAAAAACTGTTTTTT.